Each of the 21 T cell receptor beta chains below was sequenced from the same sample in a study of molecular identifiers for immune sequencing clone quantification. TCRdb called the PCR reads again in MiXCR, with one record for every CDR3 protein. This sample yields about 510,000 distinct CDR3 sequences, of which about a fifth are seen a single time; under 0.85% belongs to the top ten. Source material: naive CD8+ T cells from blood, with Jurkat cell RNA spiked in. Subset described: FACS-sorted CD8+CD4-CCR7+CD45RA+ naive T cells. The receptors shown here come from a human donor in good health. Some libraries in this study had Jurkat cell RNA spiked in.

There are many counts of this clonotype. V usage is TRBV5-6 and J usage is TRBJ1-1; no clear D gene. The germline V gene has CDR1 SGHDT and CDR2 YYEEEE. The CDR3 covers 14 residues. Trimming left V 2 bases short and J 4 bases short, with 12 bases between. The CDR3 DNA reads as TGTGCCAGCAGCTTCGCGCAATGGGGCACTGAAGCTTTCTTT. Protein: CASSFAQWGTEAFF.

V and J are TRBV27 and TRBJ2-7; 10 positions agree with TRBD2. The germline CDR1 and CDR2 sequences are MNHEY and SMNVEV (reference sequence). This CDR3 region has 15 residues. The J segment lost 7 bases and the V segment lost 7 bases, leaving 13 bases of the junction unmatched. CDR3 region: CASTPSAGGPGEQYF. Here the CDR3 DNA reads TGTGCCAGCACCCCATCAGCGGGAGGGCCGGGGGAGCAGTACTTC.

This clonotype was detected ten times or more. V usage is TRBV4-3 and J usage is TRBJ2-3; TRBD1 might be the D (5 bases). V dropped 0 bases and J dropped 4 bases, with 14 bases sitting between them. The CDR3 has 16 amino acids. Germline assignment: CDR1 LGHNA and CDR2 YSLEER. CDR3 bases: TGCGCCAGCAGCCAAGATTCATCAGGGCTCTCAGATACGCAGTATTTT. As protein: CASSQDSSGLSDTQYF.

This clonotype has only a few counts. J is TRBJ1-1 and V is TRBV13, with TRBD1 as a possible D gene (6 bases). Germline-derived CDR1 and CDR2 are PRHDT and FYEKMQ (reference sequence). Trimming stripped 4 bases from V and 1 base from J, with 13 bases between. The CDR3 length is 15 residues. CDR3 nucleotide sequence: TGTGCCAGCAGCTCCAAACAGGGCTCGAACACTGAAGCTTTCTTT. Its translation: CASSSKQGSNTEAFF. Together with reference TRBV13 and TRBJ1-1, the CDR3 gives the full variable domain: AAGVIQSPRHLIKEKRETATLKCYPIPRHDTVYWYQQGPGQDPQFLISFYEKMQSDKGSIPDRFSAQQFSDYHSELNMSSLELGDSALYFCASSSKQGSNTEAFFGQGTRLTVV.

DNA for the CDR3: TGTGCATCCAGCGGGAGGGCCGGGTCCACAGATACGCAGTATTTT. It codes for CASSGRAGSTDTQYF. The rearrangement joins TRBV9 to TRBJ2-3; the match to TRBD2 covers 10 bases. The CDR3 is 15 amino acids. CDR1 is SGDLS and CDR2 is YYNGEE in the germline V gene.

This clonotype was seen many times. The rearrangement links TRBV5-6 to TRBJ1-5; perhaps TRBD1 as D (6 bases). From germline, CDR1 is SGHDT and CDR2 YYEEEE. The CDR3 is made up of 14 amino acids. V dropped 2 bases and J dropped 5 bases, with 11 bases sitting between them. Written as DNA, the CDR3 is TGTGCCAGCAGCTTAACAGGGAGGGATCAGCCCCAGCATTTT. The encoded protein is CASSLTGRDQPQHF.

CDR3 protein: CASSPGWELFF. The DNA of the CDR3 is TGTGCCAGCAGCCCTGGATGGGAGCTGTTTTTT. This chain joins TRBV3-2 and TRBJ2-2. TRBV3-2 corresponds to a pseudogene. CDR3 length: 11 amino acids.

The rearrangement uses TRBV5-4 and TRBJ2-1; no reliable D call. The CDR3 contains 13 residues. From germline, CDR1 is SGHNT and CDR2 YYREEE (reference sequence). The V and J ends lost 1 base and 5 bases respectively, with 7 bases between them. CDR3 in amino acids: CASSLNSHNEQFF. The CDR3 region has the DNA TGTGCCAGCAGCTTGAACAGCCACAATGAGCAGTTCTTC.

There are many counts of this clonotype. CDR3 DNA: TGCAGTGCCTTATTCCCGGGAAAGGGGTACGAGCAGTACTTC. Its translation is CSALFPGKGYEQYF. The chain couples TRBV20-1 to TRBJ2-7; TRBD1 or TRBD2 may be the D gene (5 bases each). The germline gives CDR1 DFQATT, CDR2 SNEGSKA (reference sequence). The CDR3 extends over 14 amino acids. Trimming stripped 6 bases from V and 4 bases from J, with 19 bases between.

This clonotype was found many times. The chain recombines TRBV19 with TRBJ2-7; a weak D match, TRBD1 (5 bases). The CDR3 has 15 residues. V was trimmed by 0 bases and J by 7 bases, leaving 16 bases between them. Germline-derived CDR1 and CDR2 are LNHDA and SQIVND (reference sequence). CDR3 bases: TGTGCCAGTAGTATAGATGGACACCTACTACGAGAGCAGTACTTC. Translated, it gives CASSIDGHLLREQYF.

This clonotype occurred a few times. The rearrangement uses TRBV27 and TRBJ2-7; D possibly corresponds to TRBD1 (5 bases). The germline gives CDR1 MNHEY, CDR2 SMNVEV (reference sequence). The V gene lost 8 bases and the J gene lost 2 bases, with 13 bases spanning the gap. This CDR3 comprises 13 residues. The CDR3 is CASGPGITYEQYF. The DNA for the CDR3 is TGTGCCAGCGGACCAGGGATTACCTACGAGCAGTACTTC.

This sequence joins TRBV7-9 and TRBJ2-7, with 7 positions matching TRBD2. The CDR3 has 19 residues. The V and J ends lost 3 bases and 1 base, in that order; junction bases with no gene match: 18. CDR1 SEHNR and CDR2 FQNEAQ come from the germline V gene (reference sequence). The CDR3 sequence: CASSLGSGTGGRGSYEQYF. As DNA, the CDR3 is TGTGCCAGCAGCTTGGGTTCCGGGACTGGCGGGAGAGGGTCCTACGAGCAGTACTTC. Together with reference TRBV7-9 and TRBJ2-7, the CDR3 gives the full variable domain: DTGVSQNPRHKITKRGQNVTFRCDPISEHNRLYWYRQTLGQGPEFLTYFQNEAQLEKSRLLSDRFSAERPKGSFSTLEIQRTEQGDSAMYLCASSLGSGTGGRGSYEQYFGPGTRLTVT.

This clonotype came up many times. The V and J genes are TRBV5-1 and TRBJ2-1, with 10 nucleotides matching TRBD2. Germline CDR1 reads SGHRS; CDR2 reads YFSETQ. Losses at the gene ends were 2 bases for V and 6 bases for J; bases not matched to a gene: 11. This CDR3 spans 17 amino acids. CDR3 DNA: TGCGCCAGCAGCTTCAATCCGAGCGGGAGGGCCACCAATGAGCAGTTCTTC. Its translation: CASSFNPSGRATNEQFF.

This clonotype was seen only a few times. The chain recombines TRBV11-2 with TRBJ1-4; D uncertain. Between the trimmed V and J ends, which lost 5 bases and 11 bases, there was a span of 24 bases. Germline-derived CDR1 and CDR2 are SGHAT and FQNNGV. CDR3 size: 16 residues. In DNA, the CDR3 is TGTGCCAGCAGCCAGGTCCCGGGGTCTCAGCCCGGGAAACTGTTTTTT. It yields the protein CASSQVPGSQPGKLFF.

J is TRBJ2-7 and V is TRBV7-6, with D maybe TRBD2 (5 bases). Germline values: CDR1 SGHVS, CDR2 FNYEAQ. This CDR3 region has 13 residues. With 5 bases removed from V and 2 bases from J, the gap between germline ends came to 10 bases. The CDR3 is CASSTELAYEQYF. In DNA, the CDR3 is TGTGCCAGCAGCACCGAACTAGCCTACGAGCAGTACTTC.

The chain couples TRBV27 to TRBJ1-6; TRBD1 agrees at 11 bases. V gave up 0 bases and J gave up 10 bases; unmatched junction bases: 5. The CDR3 length is 16 residues. Germline lookup yields CDR1 MNHEY and CDR2 SMNVEV (reference sequence). The CDR3 DNA sequence: TGTGCCAGCAGTTTATCCGGACAGGGGGCAGACTCACCCCTCCACTTT. Translating it yields CASSLSGQGADSPLHF.

The chain links TRBV20-1 to TRBJ2-1; 16 bases align to TRBD2. The CDR3 is 15 amino acids. CDR1 and CDR2 (germline): DFQATT, SNEGSKA (reference sequence). V gave up 5 bases and J gave up 12 bases; unmatched junction bases: 10. CDR3 nucleotides: TGCAGTGCTGACTCCGGGACTAGCGGGGGGGCGTGGCAGTTCTTC. This encodes CSADSGTSGGAWQFF.

This clonotype showed up just a few times. The chain recombines TRBV20-1 with TRBJ2-5, with TRBD2 matching over 13 bases. Germline assignment: CDR1 DFQATT and CDR2 SNEGSKA (reference sequence). CDR3 length: 14 residues. V lost 1 base to trimming and J lost 4 bases; unmatched junction nucleotides: 0. The CDR3 sequence: CSARGLAGGETQYF. The CDR3 DNA follows: TGCAGTGCTAGAGGACTAGCGGGGGGAGAGACCCAGTACTTC.

This clonotype was observed a few times. V gene TRBV2 combines with J gene TRBJ2-7; 7 bases align to TRBD1. Trimming removed 9 bases from V and 5 bases from J; junction bases left unmatched: 25. The germline gives CDR1 SNHLY, CDR2 FYNNEI. The CDR3 contains 18 residues. In nucleotides, the CDR3 is TGTGCCAGACGAGGCCGGGGCCGACGCGTCGGGACAGACCACGAGCAGTACTTC. Translating it yields CARRGRGRRVGTDHEQYF.

At least ten counts were recorded for this clonotype. The chain carries TRBV7-6 and TRBJ2-7; the D is unclear. The CDR3 consists of 13 residues. Germline V CDR1 and CDR2: SGHVS, FNYEAQ. V lost 6 bases and J lost 0, with 9 bases in between. CDR3 residues: CASSLSSSYEQYF. The CDR3 DNA follows: TGTGCCAGCAGTTTAAGCAGCTCCTACGAGCAGTACTTC.

Many counts were recorded for this clonotype. The chain employs TRBV29-1 and TRBJ2-3; D possibly uses TRBD1 or TRBD2 (5 bases each). V was trimmed by 6 bases and J by 4 bases, leaving 17 bases between them. Germline V gives CDR1 SQVTM, CDR2 ANQGSEA. This CDR3 is built from 14 residues. This CDR3 is CSVDTGLGPDTQYF. The DNA of the CDR3 is TGCAGCGTCGACACAGGACTGGGACCAGATACGCAGTATTTT.